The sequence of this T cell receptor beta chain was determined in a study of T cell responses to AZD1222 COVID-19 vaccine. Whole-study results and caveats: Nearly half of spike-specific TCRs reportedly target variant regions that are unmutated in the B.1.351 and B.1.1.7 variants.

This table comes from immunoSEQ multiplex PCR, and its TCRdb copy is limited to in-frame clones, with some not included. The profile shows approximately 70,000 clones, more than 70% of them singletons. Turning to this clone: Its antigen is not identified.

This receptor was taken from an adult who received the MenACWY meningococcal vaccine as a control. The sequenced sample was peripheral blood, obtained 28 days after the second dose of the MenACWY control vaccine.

The CDR3 here is CASSESGFYGYTF. CDR3 nucleotides: TGTGCCAGCAGTGAATCGGGGTTCTATGGCTACACCTTC. The genes are TRBV2 and TRBJ1-2; D ambiguous. Trimming took 2 bases from V and 4 from J, leaving 8 bases between them. Germline V gives CDR1 SNHLY, CDR2 FYNNEI. This CDR3 is built from 13 residues. Variable domain in full (rest from reference TRBV2 and TRBJ1-2): EPEVTQTPSHQVTQMGQEVILRCVPISNHLYFYWYRQILGQKVEFLVSFYNNEISEKSEIFDDQFSVERPDGSNFTLKIRSTKLEDSAMYFCASSESGFYGYTFGSGTRLTVV.